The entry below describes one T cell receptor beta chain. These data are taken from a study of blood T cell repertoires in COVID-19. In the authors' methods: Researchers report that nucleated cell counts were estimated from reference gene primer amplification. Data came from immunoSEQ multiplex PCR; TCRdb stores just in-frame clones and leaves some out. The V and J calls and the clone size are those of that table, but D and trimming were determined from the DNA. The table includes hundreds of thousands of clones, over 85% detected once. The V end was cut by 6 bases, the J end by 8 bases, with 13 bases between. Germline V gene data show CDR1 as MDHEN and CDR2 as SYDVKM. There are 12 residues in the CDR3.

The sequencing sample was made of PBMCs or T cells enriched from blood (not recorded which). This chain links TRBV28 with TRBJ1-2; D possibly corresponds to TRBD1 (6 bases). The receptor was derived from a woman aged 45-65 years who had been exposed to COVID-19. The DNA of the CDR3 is TGTGCCAGCAGATATCGCGGGGGCGGCTACACCTTC. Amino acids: CASRYRGGGYTF.